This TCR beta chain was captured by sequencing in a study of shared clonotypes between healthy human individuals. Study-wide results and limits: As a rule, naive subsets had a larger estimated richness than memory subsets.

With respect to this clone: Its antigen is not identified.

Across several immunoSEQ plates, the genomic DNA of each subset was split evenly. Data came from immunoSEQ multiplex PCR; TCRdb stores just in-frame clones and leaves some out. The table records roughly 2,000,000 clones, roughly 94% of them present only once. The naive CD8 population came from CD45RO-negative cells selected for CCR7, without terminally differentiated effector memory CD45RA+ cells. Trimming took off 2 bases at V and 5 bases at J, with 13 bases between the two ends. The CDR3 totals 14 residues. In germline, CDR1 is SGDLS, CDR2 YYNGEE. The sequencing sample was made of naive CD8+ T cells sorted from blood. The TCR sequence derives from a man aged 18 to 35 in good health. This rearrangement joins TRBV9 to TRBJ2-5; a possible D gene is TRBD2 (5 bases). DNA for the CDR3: TGTGCCAGCAGCGTGGGCACCGGGATGGAGACCCAGTACTTC. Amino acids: CASSVGTGMETQYF.